A single sample gave rise to the 12 T cell receptor beta chains below, sequenced in a study of Graves' ophthalmopathy and Graves' hyperthyroidism. The authors amplified TCR beta CDR3 regions from RNA transcripts. An opening RT-PCR round employed HTBI primers and preceded a second-round multiplex PCR. One entry per CDR3 protein results from TCRdb running MiXCR on the multiplex PCR reads. The data contain about 660,000 distinct CDR3 sequences, 35% to 45% of them seen just once; the ten biggest clones take up about 3.3%. The sample consisted of peripheral blood. The receptors shown here come from an adult man with Graves' ophthalmopathy.

This clonotype was detected ten times or more. The chain links TRBV7-9 to TRBJ2-6; possibly TRBD1 or TRBD2 for D (5 bases each). The CDR3 totals 17 residues. Trimming left V 5 bases short and J 3 bases short, with 17 bases between. The germline V gene has CDR1 SEHNR and CDR2 FQNEAQ (reference sequence). The CDR3, as DNA: TGTGCCAGCAGCGCGGATTTGGGGGAGAGTGGGGCCAACGTCCTGACTTTC. Residues: CASSADLGESGANVLTF.

Comment on this clonotype: This sequence may be a read error, since a much larger clone differs from it by one base. The conserved phenylalanine or tryptophan normally closing the CDR3 is absent here, so this likely arose from a read error. The rearrangement links TRBV12-3 or TRBV12-4 to TRBJ2-5; 7 nucleotides match TRBD1. This CDR3 has 16 amino acids. With V trimmed by 4 bases and J by 0 bases, 8 bases remained unmatched. CDR3 protein: CASSSFGTDDQETQYC. CDR3 DNA sequence: TGTGCCAGCAGTTCTTTCGGGACAGACGACCAAGAGACCCAGTACTGC.

This clonotype was counted many times. The rearrangement links TRBV15 to TRBJ1-2, with 7 positions matching TRBD1. Per the germline V gene, CDR1 is LNHNV and CDR2 is YYDKDF (reference sequence). J lost 2 bases, V lost 3 bases, and 3 bases had no gene match. The CDR3 contains 14 residues. The CDR3 loop is CATSRGGQNYGYTF. CDR3 nucleotide sequence: TGTGCCACCAGCAGGGGGGGACAGAACTATGGCTACACCTTC. The complete variable domain, with remaining parts taken from reference TRBV15 and TRBJ1-2, reads DAMVIQNPRYQVTQFGKPVTLSCSQTLNHNVMYWYQQKSSQAPKLLFHYYDKDFNNEADTPDNFQSRRPNTSFCFLDIRSPGLGDTAMYLCATSRGGQNYGYTFGSGTRLTVV.

The chain carries TRBV10-3 and TRBJ1-1; TRBD1 is a possible D gene (6 bases). CDR3 length equals 13 residues. V lost 7 bases and J lost 1, with 10 bases in between. The germline CDR1 and CDR2 sequences are ENHRY and SYGVKD. The CDR3: CAITRTANTEAFF. CDR3 nucleotide sequence: TGTGCCATCACCCGGACAGCGAACACTGAAGCTTTCTTT.

This clonotype was detected only a few times. The CDR3 spells CSANMDRGSQETQYF. In DNA, the CDR3 is TGCAGTGCTAACATGGACAGGGGTTCCCAAGAGACCCAGTACTTC. J is TRBJ2-5 and V is TRBV20-1; TRBD1 matches 9 bases. The CDR3 consists of 15 residues. Looked up from germline, CDR1 is DFQATT and CDR2 is SNEGSKA (reference sequence). V shed 4 bases, J shed 1 base, and the junction held 7 bases outside the gene matches.

The rearrangement joins TRBV15 to TRBJ1-6, with unresolved D. CDR3 length: 15 residues. V lost 4 bases to trimming and J lost 3 bases, with 10 bases between them. Per the germline V gene, CDR1 is LNHNV and CDR2 is YYDKDF (reference sequence). The CDR3 loop is CATSTKRDYNSPLHF. CDR3 nucleotide sequence: TGTGCCACCAGCACGAAGCGGGACTATAATTCACCCCTCCACTTT.

The chain combines TRBV15 with TRBJ2-7, with D maybe TRBD2 (5 bases). CDR1 is LNHNV, CDR2 YYDKDF, per germline (reference sequence). Trimming removed 0 bases from V and 7 bases from J, with 19 bases in between. The CDR3 consists of 16 residues. The CDR3 loop reads CATSRDRGFLAGEQYF. Written as DNA, the CDR3 is TGTGCCACCAGCAGAGATAGAGGGTTCCTCGCCGGGGAGCAGTACTTC.

This clonotype was recorded a few times. The chain has TRBV7-9 and TRBJ2-5; D remains unclear. Trimming pared 5 bases from V and 3 bases from J, leaving 13 bases between. This CDR3 has 14 amino acids. Germline-derived CDR1 and CDR2 are SEHNR and FQNEAQ (reference sequence). Here the CDR3 reads CASSPLPQKETQYF. The CDR3 DNA reads as TGTGCCAGCAGCCCCCTTCCCCAAAAAGAGACCCAGTACTTC. The variable domain in full, with the rest retrieved from reference TRBV7-9 and TRBJ2-5, is DTGVSQNPRHKITKRGQNVTFRCDPISEHNRLYWYRQTLGQGPEFLTYFQNEAQLEKSRLLSDRFSAERPKGSFSTLEIQRTEQGDSAMYLCASSPLPQKETQYFGPGTRLLVL.

There are many counts of this clonotype. The chain employs TRBV29-1 and TRBJ2-7, with D perhaps matching TRBD1 or TRBD2 (5 bases each). The germline V gene encodes CDR1 SQVTM and CDR2 ANQGSEA. V was shortened by 7 bases and J by 2 bases, with 21 bases between the two germline ends. There are 15 residues in the CDR3. For the CDR3, the DNA is TGCAGCGATCAGCCCCGGGACGAGGTGGCCTACGAGCAGTACTTC. The encoded protein is CSDQPRDEVAYEQYF.

CDR3 in DNA: TGTGCCAGCAGTGACTCAGCTAGCAATCAGCCCCAGCATTTT. Its translation: CASSDSASNQPQHF. This chain links TRBV6-4 with TRBJ1-5; no reliable D call. Per germline, CDR1 MRHNA and CDR2 SNTAGT. V lost 0 bases, J lost 0 bases, and 3 bases lay in between. The CDR3 runs to 14 residues.

The J gene is TRBJ2-7, the V gene TRBV29-1; TRBD2 agrees at 7 bases. The germline V gene has CDR1 SQVTM and CDR2 ANQGSEA. This CDR3 is built from 14 residues. J lost 7 bases, V lost 3 bases, and 12 bases had no gene match. The CDR3 DNA follows: TGCAGCGTTGAGGTGGGCAGCGGGGCAAATGAGCAGTACTTC. Encoded protein: CSVEVGSGANEQYF.

V usage is TRBV6-5 and J usage is TRBJ1-4; D gene ambiguous. Trimming shortened V by 7 bases and J by 6 bases, and 12 bases separated the two germline ends. Germline CDR1 and CDR2: MNHEY and SVGAGI. The CDR3 is 13 amino acids. This CDR3 reads CASTEPLYEKLFF. Written as DNA, the CDR3 is TGTGCCAGCACAGAACCGTTGTATGAAAAACTGTTTTTT.